Listed below are T cell receptor beta chains from one sample, sequenced in a study of shared clonotypes between healthy human individuals. Assay used: immunoSEQ multiplex PCR; TCRdb lists only in-frame clones, some missing. The table lists some 2.3 million clones, more than 80% of them singletons. What was sequenced was naive CD4+ T cells from PBMCs. Receptor source: a man aged 18 to 30 in good health. Some clones in this sample may be carry-over from other donors' samples. The CDR3 runs from the conserved cysteine through the conserved F or W. The D gene is left open where the match is weak. The size of a clone is reported for some rows only, either as once, few or many, or as a class for expanded clones.

d_gene	v_gene	j_gene	abundance	CDR3nt	CDR3aa
-	TRBV7-9	TRBJ2-5	-	TGTGCCAGCAGCTTAGCCCCGGGAGAGACCCAGTACTTC	CASSLAPGETQYF
TRBD1	TRBV5-1	TRBJ1-4	-	TGCGCCAGCAGCTTAGGGGACAGGGCTAATGAAAAACTGTTTTTT	CASSLGDRANEKLFF
TRBD2	TRBV28	TRBJ2-7	-	TGTGCCAGCATCGCTAGCGGGAGGGAGGAGCAGTACTTC	CASIASGREEQYF
TRBD2	TRBV15	TRBJ2-3	-	TGTGCCACCAGCAGAGGGACTAGCGTAAATACGCAGTATTTT	CATSRGTSVNTQYF
TRBD2	TRBV6-1	TRBJ2-7	-	TGTGCCAGCAGTGAACCCGGGACTAGCGGGAGATGGCAGTACTTC	CASSEPGTSGRWQYF
-	TRBV4-1	TRBJ2-1	-	TGCGCCAGCAGCCAAGTTGGAGTCAGGCAGTTCTTC	CASSQVGVRQFF
-	TRBV4-2	TRBJ2-6	once	TGTGCCAGCAGCCAAGTTGGGGCCAACGTCCTGACTTTC	CASSQVGANVLTF
TRBD2	TRBV30	TRBJ2-5	-	TGTGCCTGGAGTTCTCGGGTCCTAGCGGGAGACGGGGAGACCCAGTACTTC	CAWSSRVLAGDGETQYF
-	TRBV7-3	TRBJ1-1	few	TGTGCCAGCAGCTTAGGTTCGAACACTGAAGCTTTCTTT	CASSLGSNTEAFF
-	TRBV28	TRBJ1-1	-	TGTGCCAGCAGATCGCCGGGGGGACAATACACTGAAGCTTTCTTT	CASRSPGGQYTEAFF
-	TRBV6-1	TRBJ2-2	-	TGTGCCACCACCAGGGATTACGGGGAGCTGTTTTTT	CATTRDYGELFF
TRBD2	TRBV18	TRBJ2-1	-	TGTGCCAGCTCACCACTACTAGCGGGAGTTACTGGTGAGCAGTTCTTC	CASSPLLAGVTGEQFF
TRBD2	TRBV6-6	TRBJ2-3	-	TGTGCCAGCAGTTACTCCTCGGGAGGTACGCAGTATTTT	CASSYSSGGTQYF
-	TRBV5-1	TRBJ2-3	-	TGCGCCAGCAGCTCCCTCGGGGGGCGCACAGATACGCAGTATTTT	CASSSLGGRTDTQYF
-	TRBV4-1	TRBJ1-1	-	TGCGCCAGCAGCCAACACGCGGGGAAAAACACTGAAGCTTTCTTT	CASSQHAGKNTEAFF
TRBD2	TRBV7-2	TRBJ2-1	-	TGTGCCAGCAGCTCCCCTAGCGGGAGGGGCCACAATGAGCAGTTCTTC	CASSSPSGRGHNEQFF
TRBD1	TRBV2	TRBJ2-7	-	TGTGCCATCAGTCCCGGGACAGGGGGCTCCTACGAGCAGTACTTC	CAISPGTGGSYEQYF
-	TRBV29-1	TRBJ1-1	-	TGCAGCGTTGAGGGCAGCTTTGAAAACACTGAAGCTTTCTTT	CSVEGSFENTEAFF
-	TRBV5-4	TRBJ2-3	-	TGTGCCAGCAGCTTTCAGCTAGCCACAGATACGCAGTATTTT	CASSFQLATDTQYF
-	TRBV28	TRBJ1-3	once	TGTGCCAGCAGTTTGCTGAACACCATATATTTT	CASSLLNTIYF
TRBD2	TRBV7-3	TRBJ2-1	-	TGTGCCAGCAGCCCACCGGGACTAGCGTTTAATGAGCAGTTCTTC	CASSPPGLAFNEQFF
TRBD1	TRBV7-3	TRBJ2-5	-	TGTGCCAGCAGCCCCTCGGGACAGGGGGGAGAGACCCAGTACTTC	CASSPSGQGGETQYF
TRBD2	TRBV29-1	TRBJ2-5	-	TGCAGCGTTTGGAAACCGGGACTAGCGGATTCCCAAGAGACCCAGTACTTC	CSVWKPGLADSQETQYF
-	TRBV2	TRBJ2-2	-	TGTGCCAGCAGTGCCAACGACAGGTCCCACACCGGGGAGCTGTTTTTT	CASSANDRSHTGELFF
TRBD2	TRBV5-1	TRBJ2-7	once	TGCGCCAGCAGCTTGACTCTTAGCGGGATGCCCCTCGAGCAGTACTTC	CASSLTLSGMPLEQYF
-	TRBV30	TRBJ1-1	-	TGTGCCTGGAGTAAAGGCCCGAAGGACACTGAAGCTTTCTTT	CAWSKGPKDTEAFF
-	TRBV30	TRBJ2-2	-	TGTGCCTGGAGTAAGGGGTCGGCGAACACCGGGGAGCTGTTTTTT	CAWSKGSANTGELFF
-	TRBV7-6	TRBJ2-1	-	TGTGCCAGCAGCTTACCGGCAGGTCACTACAATGAGCAGTTCTTC	CASSLPAGHYNEQFF
TRBD1	TRBV4-2	TRBJ1-2	-	TGTGCCAGCAGCCTGGGGCTAATGGGACAGGGTAATGGCTACACCTTC	CASSLGLMGQGNGYTF
-	TRBV21-1	TRBJ1-2	-	TGTGCCAGCAGCGCCGGGGCAGAGACATTAAAGCTCCCCTCAAACTATGGCTACACCTTC	CASSAGAETLKLPSNYGYTF
TRBD2	TRBV5-1	TRBJ2-2	-	TGCGCCAGCAGAATAACCGGGACTAGCGGAATCACCGGGGAGCTGTTTTTT	CASRITGTSGITGELFF
-	TRBV6-1	TRBJ2-7	-	TGTGCCAGCAGCACACAGGGAACGGGAGGCTACGAGCAGTACTTC	CASSTQGTGGYEQYF
-	TRBV21-1	TRBJ1-5	-	TGTGCCAGCAGCAAAGGTTTGAGGGGGCCCCGCAATCAGCCCCAGCATTTT	CASSKGLRGPRNQPQHF
TRBD1	TRBV27	TRBJ1-1	-	TGTGCCAGCAGTCCCAGGGGGTTGAACACTGAAGCTTTCTTT	CASSPRGLNTEAFF
TRBD2	TRBV5-1	TRBJ2-3	-	TGCGCCAGCAGGGGAGGGACTAGCGGGAGTACAGATACGCAGTATTTT	CASRGGTSGSTDTQYF
-	TRBV18	TRBJ1-3	-	TGTGCCAGCTCACCATTCCAGGCCGAGCTTGGAAACACCATATATTTT	CASSPFQAELGNTIYF
-	TRBV5-4	TRBJ1-1	once	TGTGCCAGCAGCCCGGCCAGCAGGATGAACACTGAAGCTTTCTTT	CASSPASRMNTEAFF
-	TRBV5-6	TRBJ2-3	-	TGTGCCAGCAGCTTGGCGGTGGATAGCACAGATACGCAGTATTTT	CASSLAVDSTDTQYF
-	TRBV18	TRBJ1-1	once	TGTGCCAGCTCACCTCGGGCAGAGAATCGAGCTTTCTTT	CASSPRAENRAFF
TRBD1	TRBV4-1	TRBJ2-3	-	TGCGCCAGCAGCCCCACCGGGACAGGGTCCACAGATACGCAGTATTTT	CASSPTGTGSTDTQYF
TRBD2	TRBV30	TRBJ2-1	-	TGTGCCTGGAGGGCAGCGGGAGGGAGCCCGTTCTTC	CAWRAAGGSPFF
-	TRBV2	TRBJ2-2	-	TGTGCCAGCAGGGCTGGACTACCCAACGCCGGGGAGCTGTTTTTT	CASRAGLPNAGELFF
-	TRBV5-4	TRBJ2-3	-	TGTGCCAGCAGCCCTGGCCAGGACCGGCCCGCAGATACGCAGTATTTT	CASSPGQDRPADTQYF
-	TRBV18	TRBJ1-2	-	TGTGCCAGCTCACCACCGGCCGGGAGGAACTATGGCTACACCTTC	CASSPPAGRNYGYTF
TRBD2	TRBV5-1	TRBJ2-7	once	TGCGCCAGCAGCTTGGTGGCTAGCGGAGACTACGAGCAGTACTTC	CASSLVASGDYEQYF